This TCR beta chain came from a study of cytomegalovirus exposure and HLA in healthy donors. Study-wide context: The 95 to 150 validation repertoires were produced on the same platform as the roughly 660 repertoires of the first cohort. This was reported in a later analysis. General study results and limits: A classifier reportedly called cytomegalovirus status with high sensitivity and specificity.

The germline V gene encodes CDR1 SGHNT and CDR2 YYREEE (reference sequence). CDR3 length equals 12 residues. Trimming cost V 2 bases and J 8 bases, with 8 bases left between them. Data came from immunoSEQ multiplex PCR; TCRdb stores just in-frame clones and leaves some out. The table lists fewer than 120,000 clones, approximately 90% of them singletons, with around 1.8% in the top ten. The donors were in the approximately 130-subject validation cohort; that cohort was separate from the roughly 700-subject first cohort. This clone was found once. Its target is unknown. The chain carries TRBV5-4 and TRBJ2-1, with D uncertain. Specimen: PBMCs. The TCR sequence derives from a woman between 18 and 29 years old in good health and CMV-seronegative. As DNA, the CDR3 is TGTGCCAGCAGCTTCGTCCTCGATGAGCAGTTCTTC. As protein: CASSFVLDEQFF.